The clone carrying this T cell receptor (beta chain) has more than one count but fewer than ten. What it binds is unknown. Germline values: CDR1 SGDLS, CDR2 YYNGEE. J lost 6 bases, V lost 2 bases, and 12 bases had no gene match. This CDR3 comprises 16 residues. The table came from immunoSEQ multiplex PCR; TCRdb's copy has only in-frame clones and leaves some out. Of some 2,500,000 clones listed, over 85% were seen once; the top ten hold approximately 0.36%. This specimen belongs to a study of shared clonotypes between healthy human individuals. Overall study results and limits: Only blood was sampled, and tissue TCR repertoires likely differ from blood ones. The study found about 5% of naive CD4 clonotypes shared across a few donors.

The study enrolled healthy HIV-negative adults without recent acute infections or vaccinations as donors. This receptor was obtained from a man in his late teens or twenties in good health. Some clones in this sample may be carry-over from other donors' samples. The chain links TRBV9 to TRBJ1-2; 8 nucleotides align to TRBD1. Source material: naive CD4+ T cells from PBMCs. Indicated subset: CD45RA+ positively selected. The CDR3 reads CASSVNRDRISNGYTF. For the CDR3, the DNA is TGTGCCAGCAGCGTCAACCGGGACAGGATATCAAATGGCTACACCTTC.